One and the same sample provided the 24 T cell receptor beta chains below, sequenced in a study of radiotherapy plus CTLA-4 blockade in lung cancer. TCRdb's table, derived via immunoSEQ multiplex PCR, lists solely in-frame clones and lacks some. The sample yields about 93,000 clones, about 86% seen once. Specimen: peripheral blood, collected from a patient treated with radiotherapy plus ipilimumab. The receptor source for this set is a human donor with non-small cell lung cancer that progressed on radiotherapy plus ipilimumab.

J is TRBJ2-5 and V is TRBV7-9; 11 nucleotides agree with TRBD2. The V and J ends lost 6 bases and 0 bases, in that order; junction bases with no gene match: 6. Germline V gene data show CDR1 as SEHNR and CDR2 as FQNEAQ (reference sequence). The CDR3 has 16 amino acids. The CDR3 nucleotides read TGTGCCAGCAGGACCTCGGGACTAGCGGACCAAGAGACCCAGTACTTC. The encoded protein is CASRTSGLADQETQYF.

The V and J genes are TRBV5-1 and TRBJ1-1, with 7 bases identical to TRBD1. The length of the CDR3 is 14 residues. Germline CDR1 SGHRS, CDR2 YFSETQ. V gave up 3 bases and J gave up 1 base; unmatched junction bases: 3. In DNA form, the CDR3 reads TGCGCCAGCAGCTCTCAGGGGGGGAACACTGAAGCTTTCTTT. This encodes CASSSQGGNTEAFF.

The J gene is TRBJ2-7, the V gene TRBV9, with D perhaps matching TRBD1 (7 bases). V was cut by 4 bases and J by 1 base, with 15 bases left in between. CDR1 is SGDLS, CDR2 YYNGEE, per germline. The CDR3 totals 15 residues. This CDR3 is CASSPAGQRSYEQYF. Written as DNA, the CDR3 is TGTGCCAGCAGCCCCGCGGGACAGCGTTCCTACGAGCAGTACTTC.

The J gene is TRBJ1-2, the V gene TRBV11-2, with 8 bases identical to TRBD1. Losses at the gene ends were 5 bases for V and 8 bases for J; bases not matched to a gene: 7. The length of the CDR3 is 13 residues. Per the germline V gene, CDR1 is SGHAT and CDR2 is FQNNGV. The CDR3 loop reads CASSPQGAIGYTF. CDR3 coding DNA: TGTGCCAGCAGCCCCCAGGGGGCGATCGGCTACACCTTC. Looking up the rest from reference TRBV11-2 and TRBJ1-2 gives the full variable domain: EAGVAQSPRYKIIEKRQSVAFWCNPISGHATLYWYQQILGQGPKLLIQFQNNGVVDDSQLPKDRFSAERLKGVDSTLKIQPAKLEDSAVYLCASSPQGAIGYTFGSGTRLTVV.

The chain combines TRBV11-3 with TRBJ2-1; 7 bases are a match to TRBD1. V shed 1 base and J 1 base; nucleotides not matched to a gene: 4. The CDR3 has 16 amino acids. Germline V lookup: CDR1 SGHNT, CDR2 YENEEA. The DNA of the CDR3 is TGTGCCAGCAGCTTAGCCGGGACAGCTTCCTACAATGAGCAGTTCTTC. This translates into CASSLAGTASYNEQFF.

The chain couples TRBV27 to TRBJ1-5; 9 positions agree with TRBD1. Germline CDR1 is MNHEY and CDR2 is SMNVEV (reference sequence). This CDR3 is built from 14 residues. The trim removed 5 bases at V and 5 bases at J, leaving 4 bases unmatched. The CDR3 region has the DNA TGTGCCAGCAGTCCGGGACAGGGTCATCAGCCCCAGCATTTT. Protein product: CASSPGQGHQPQHF.

In DNA form, the CDR3 reads TGTGCCACCAGCAGAGGCAGCAATCAGCCCCAGCATTTT. Residues: CATSRGSNQPQHF. J is TRBJ1-5 and V is TRBV15; D not resolved. V was clipped by 1 base and J by 1 base, with 2 bases between them. In germline, CDR1 is LNHNV, CDR2 YYDKDF (reference sequence). The CDR3 is 13 amino acids.

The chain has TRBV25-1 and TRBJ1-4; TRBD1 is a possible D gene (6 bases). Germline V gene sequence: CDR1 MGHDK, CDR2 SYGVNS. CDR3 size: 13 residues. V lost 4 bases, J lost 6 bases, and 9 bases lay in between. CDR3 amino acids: CASSGHRDEKLFF. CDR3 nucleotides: TGTGCCAGCAGTGGGCACAGGGATGAAAAACTGTTTTTT. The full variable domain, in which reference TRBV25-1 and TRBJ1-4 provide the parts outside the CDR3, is EADIYQTPRYLVIGTGKKITLECSQTMGHDKMYWYQQDPGMELHLIHYSYGVNSTEKGDLSSESTVSRIRTEHFPLTLESARPSHTSQYLCASSGHRDEKLFFGSGTQLSVL.

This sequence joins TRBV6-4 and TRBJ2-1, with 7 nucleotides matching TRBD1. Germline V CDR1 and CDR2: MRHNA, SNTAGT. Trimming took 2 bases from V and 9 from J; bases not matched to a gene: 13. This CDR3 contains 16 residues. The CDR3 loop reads CASSDTGQTAAPEQFF. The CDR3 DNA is TGTGCCAGCAGTGACACGGGACAGACCGCTGCCCCTGAGCAGTTCTTC.

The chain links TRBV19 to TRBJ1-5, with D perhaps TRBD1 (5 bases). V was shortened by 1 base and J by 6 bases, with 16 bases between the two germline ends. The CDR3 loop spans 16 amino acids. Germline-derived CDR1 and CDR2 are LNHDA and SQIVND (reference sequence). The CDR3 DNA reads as TGTGCCAGTAGTATAGGAGGGACGGGAGGACGTCAGCCCCAGCATTTT. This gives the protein CASSIGGTGGRQPQHF.

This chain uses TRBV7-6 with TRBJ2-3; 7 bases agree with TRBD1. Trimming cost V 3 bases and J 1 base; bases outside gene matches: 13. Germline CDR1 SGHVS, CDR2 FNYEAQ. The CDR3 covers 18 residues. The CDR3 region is CASSLGSGTALRTDTQYF. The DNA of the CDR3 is TGTGCCAGCAGCTTGGGGAGTGGGACAGCCCTTCGCACAGATACGCAGTATTTT.

CDR3 in amino acids: CASSPGSGTAYEQYF. CDR3 DNA sequence: TGTGCCAGCAGTCCGGGAAGTGGGACAGCGTACGAGCAGTACTTC. The gene calls are TRBV11-2 and TRBJ2-7, with 7 bases aligning to TRBD1. This CDR3 spans 15 amino acids. J gave up 4 bases and V 6 bases, and 12 bases lay outside the gene matches. Per germline, CDR1 SGHAT and CDR2 FQNNGV.

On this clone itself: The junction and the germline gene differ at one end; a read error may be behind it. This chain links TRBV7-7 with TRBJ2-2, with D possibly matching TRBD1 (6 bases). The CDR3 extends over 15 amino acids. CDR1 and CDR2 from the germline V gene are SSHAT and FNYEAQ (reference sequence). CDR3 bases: TGTGCTAGCAGCAACGAGGACAGCTCCACCGGGGAGCTGTTTTTT. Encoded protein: CASSNEDSSTGELFF.

The CDR3 DNA sequence: TGTGCCAGCAGCGTGGCCGGGAAAGATGGCTACACCTTC. Its translation: CASSVAGKDGYTF. The rearrangement joins TRBV9 to TRBJ1-2; D call uncertain. V gave up 2 bases and J gave up 6 bases, with 11 bases separating them. The CDR3 runs 13 residues. CDR1 and CDR2 from the germline V gene are SGDLS and YYNGEE.

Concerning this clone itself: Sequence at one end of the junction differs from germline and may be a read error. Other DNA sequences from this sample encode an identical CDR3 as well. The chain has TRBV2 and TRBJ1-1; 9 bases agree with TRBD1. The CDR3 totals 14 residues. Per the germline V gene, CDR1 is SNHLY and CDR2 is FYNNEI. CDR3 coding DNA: TGTGCCAGCAGTCGACAGGGGGTGGACACCGAAGCTTTCTTT. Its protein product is CASSRQGVDTEAFF.

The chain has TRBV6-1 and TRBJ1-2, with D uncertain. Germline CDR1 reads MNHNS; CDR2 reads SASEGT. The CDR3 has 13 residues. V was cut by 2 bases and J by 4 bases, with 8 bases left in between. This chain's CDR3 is CASSELGSYGYTF. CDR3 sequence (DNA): TGTGCCAGCAGTGAACTTGGCAGCTATGGCTACACCTTC.

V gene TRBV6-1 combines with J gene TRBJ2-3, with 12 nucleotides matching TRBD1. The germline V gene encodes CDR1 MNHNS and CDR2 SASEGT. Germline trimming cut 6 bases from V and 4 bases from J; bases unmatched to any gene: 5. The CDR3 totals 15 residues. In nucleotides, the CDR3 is TGTGCCAGCAGCTGGGACAGGGGGCTGGCAGATACGCAGTATTTT. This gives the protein CASSWDRGLADTQYF.

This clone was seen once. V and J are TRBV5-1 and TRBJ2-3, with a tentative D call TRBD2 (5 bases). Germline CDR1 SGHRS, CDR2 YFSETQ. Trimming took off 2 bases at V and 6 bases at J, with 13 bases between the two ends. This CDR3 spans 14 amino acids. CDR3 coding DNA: TGCGCCAGCAGCTTAGGACTCACGGCTGATACGCAGTATTTT. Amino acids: CASSLGLTADTQYF.

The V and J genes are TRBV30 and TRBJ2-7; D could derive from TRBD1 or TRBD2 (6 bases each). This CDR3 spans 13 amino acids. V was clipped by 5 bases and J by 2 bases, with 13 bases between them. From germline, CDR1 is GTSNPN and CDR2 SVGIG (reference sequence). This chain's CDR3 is CAWSRGVPYEQYF. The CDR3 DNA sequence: TGTGCCTGGTCGAGGGGGGTCCCCTACGAGCAGTACTTC.

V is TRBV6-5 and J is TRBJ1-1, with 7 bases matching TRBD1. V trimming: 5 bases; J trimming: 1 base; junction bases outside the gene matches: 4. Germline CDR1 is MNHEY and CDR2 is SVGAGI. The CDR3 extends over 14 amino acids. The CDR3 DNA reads TGTGCCAGCAGTATAACAGGGGCGAACACTGAAGCTTTCTTT. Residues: CASSITGANTEAFF.

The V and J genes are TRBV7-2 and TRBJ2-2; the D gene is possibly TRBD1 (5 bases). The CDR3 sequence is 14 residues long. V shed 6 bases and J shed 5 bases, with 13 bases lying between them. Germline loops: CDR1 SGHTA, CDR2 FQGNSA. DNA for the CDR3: TGTGCCAGCAGGGCTTCTCAGGGAACCGGGGAGCTGTTTTTT. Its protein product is CASRASQGTGELFF.

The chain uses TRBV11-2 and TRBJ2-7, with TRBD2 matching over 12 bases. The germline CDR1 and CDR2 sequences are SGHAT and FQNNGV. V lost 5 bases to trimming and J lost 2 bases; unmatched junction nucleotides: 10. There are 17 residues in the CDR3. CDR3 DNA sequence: TGTGCCAGCAGCCTAAGTCGACTAGCGGGAGACCCCTACGAGCAGTACTTC. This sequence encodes CASSLSRLAGDPYEQYF.

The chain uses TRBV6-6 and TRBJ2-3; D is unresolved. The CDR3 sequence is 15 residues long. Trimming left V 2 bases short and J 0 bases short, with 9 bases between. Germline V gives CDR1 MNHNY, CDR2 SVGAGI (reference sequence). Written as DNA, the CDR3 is TGTGCCAGCAGTTACGAGACCATTAGCACAGATACGCAGTATTTT. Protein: CASSYETISTDTQYF.

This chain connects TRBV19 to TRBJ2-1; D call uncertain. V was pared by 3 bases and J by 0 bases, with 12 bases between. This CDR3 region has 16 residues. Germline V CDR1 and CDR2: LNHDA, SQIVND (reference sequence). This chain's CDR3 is CASSIRSLSSYNEQFF. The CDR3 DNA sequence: TGTGCCAGTAGTATCCGTAGCCTTAGCTCCTACAATGAGCAGTTCTTC.